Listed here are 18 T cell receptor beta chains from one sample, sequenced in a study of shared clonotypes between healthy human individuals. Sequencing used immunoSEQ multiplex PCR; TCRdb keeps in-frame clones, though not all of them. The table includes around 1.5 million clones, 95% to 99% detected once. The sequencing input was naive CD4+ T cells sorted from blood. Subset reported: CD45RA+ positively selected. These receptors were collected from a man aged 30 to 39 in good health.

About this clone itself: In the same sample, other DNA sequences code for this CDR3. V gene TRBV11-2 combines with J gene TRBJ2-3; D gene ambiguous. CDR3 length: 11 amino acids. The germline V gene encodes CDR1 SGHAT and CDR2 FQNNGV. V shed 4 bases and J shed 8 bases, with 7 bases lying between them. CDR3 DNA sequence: TGTGCCAGCAGCTCTTTGGGTACGCAGTATTTT. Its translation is CASSSLGTQYF.

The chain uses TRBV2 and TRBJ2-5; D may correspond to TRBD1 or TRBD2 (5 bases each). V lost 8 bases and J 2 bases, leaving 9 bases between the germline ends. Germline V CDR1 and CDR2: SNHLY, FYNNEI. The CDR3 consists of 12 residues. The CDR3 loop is CASGTRQETQYF. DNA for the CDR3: TGTGCCAGCGGGACGCGGCAAGAGACCCAGTACTTC. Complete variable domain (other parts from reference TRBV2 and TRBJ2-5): EPEVTQTPSHQVTQMGQEVILRCVPISNHLYFYWYRQILGQKVEFLVSFYNNEISEKSEIFDDQFSVERPDGSNFTLKIRSTKLEDSAMYFCASGTRQETQYFGPGTRLLVL.

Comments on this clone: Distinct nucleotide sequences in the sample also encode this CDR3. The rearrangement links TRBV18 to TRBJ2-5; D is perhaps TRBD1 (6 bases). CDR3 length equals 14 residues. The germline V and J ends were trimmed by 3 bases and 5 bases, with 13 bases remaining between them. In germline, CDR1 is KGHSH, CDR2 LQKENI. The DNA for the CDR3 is TGTGCCAGCTCACCTTCAGGGGCCGGGGAGACCCAGTACTTC. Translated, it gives CASSPSGAGETQYF.

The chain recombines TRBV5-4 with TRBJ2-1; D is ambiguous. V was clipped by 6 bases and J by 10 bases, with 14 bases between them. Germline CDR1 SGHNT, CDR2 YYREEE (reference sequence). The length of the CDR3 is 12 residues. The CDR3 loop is CASTSNPSEQFF. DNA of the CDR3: TGTGCCAGCACCTCGAACCCCTCAGAGCAGTTCTTC.

CDR3 DNA sequence: TGTGCCAGTGCAGGGGGCTCCTACGAGCAGTACTTC. Amino acids: CASAGGSYEQYF. The chain joins TRBV18 to TRBJ2-5; TRBD1 matches 7 bases. The J call is uncertain, as TRBJ2-7 better fits the DNA end. CDR1 KGHSH and CDR2 LQKENI come from the germline V gene. The CDR3 loop spans 12 amino acids.

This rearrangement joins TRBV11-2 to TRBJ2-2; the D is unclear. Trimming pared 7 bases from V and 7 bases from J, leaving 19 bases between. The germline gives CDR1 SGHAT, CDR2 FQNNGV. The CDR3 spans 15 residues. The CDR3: CASNSRTTSSGELFF. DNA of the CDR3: TGTGCCAGCAACTCGAGGACCACCTCTAGCGGGGAGCTGTTTTTT.

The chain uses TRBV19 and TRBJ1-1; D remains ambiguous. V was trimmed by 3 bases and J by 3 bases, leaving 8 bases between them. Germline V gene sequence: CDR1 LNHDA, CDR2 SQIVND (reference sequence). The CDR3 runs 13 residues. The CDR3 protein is CASSISLHTEAFF. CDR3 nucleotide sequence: TGTGCCAGTAGTATTTCGCTCCACACTGAAGCTTTCTTT.

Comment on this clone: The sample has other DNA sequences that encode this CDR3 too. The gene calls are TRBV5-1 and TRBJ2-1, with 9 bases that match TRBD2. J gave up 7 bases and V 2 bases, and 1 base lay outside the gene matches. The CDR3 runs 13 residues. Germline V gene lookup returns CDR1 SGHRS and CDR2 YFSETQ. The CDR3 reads CASSLAGGNEQFF. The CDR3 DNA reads TGCGCCAGCAGCTTAGCGGGAGGTAATGAGCAGTTCTTC.

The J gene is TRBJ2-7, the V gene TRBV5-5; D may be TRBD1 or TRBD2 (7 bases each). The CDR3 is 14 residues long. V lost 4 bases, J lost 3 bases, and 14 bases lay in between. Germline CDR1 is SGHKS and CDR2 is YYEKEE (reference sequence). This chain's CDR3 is CASSPGGQFYEQYF. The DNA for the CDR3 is TGTGCCAGCAGCCCGGGGGGACAGTTCTACGAGCAGTACTTC.

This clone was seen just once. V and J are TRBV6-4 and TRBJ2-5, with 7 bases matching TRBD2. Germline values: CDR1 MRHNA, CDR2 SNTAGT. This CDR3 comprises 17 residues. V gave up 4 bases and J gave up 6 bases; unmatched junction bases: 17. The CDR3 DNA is TGTGCCAGCAGTGGTGAGGGGAGGGAAATGAGACCTAAGACCCAGTACTTC. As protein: CASSGEGREMRPKTQYF.

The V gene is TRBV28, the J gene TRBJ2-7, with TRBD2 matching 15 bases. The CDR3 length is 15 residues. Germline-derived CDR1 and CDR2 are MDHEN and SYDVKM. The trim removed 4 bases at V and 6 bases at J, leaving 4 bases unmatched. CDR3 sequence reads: CASSSPGLAGGEQYF. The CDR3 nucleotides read TGTGCCAGCAGTTCTCCGGGACTAGCGGGAGGCGAGCAGTACTTC.

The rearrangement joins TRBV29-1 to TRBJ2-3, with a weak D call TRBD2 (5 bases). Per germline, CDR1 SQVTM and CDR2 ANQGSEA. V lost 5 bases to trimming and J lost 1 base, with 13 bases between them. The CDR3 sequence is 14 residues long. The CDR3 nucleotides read TGCAGCGTTATCCGACTACCGGGCACAGATACGCAGTATTTT. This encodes CSVIRLPGTDTQYF.

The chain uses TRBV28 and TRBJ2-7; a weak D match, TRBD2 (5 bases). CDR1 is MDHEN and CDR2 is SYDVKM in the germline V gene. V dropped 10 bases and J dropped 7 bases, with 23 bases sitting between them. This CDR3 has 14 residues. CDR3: CATVLVGGGGEQYF. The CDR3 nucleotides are TGTGCCACCGTTCTTGTAGGTGGCGGAGGAGAGCAGTACTTC.

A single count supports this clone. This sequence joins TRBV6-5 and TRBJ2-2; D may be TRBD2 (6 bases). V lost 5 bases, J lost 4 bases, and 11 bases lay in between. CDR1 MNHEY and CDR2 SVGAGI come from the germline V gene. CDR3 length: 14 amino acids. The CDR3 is CASSRRAGTGELFF. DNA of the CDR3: TGTGCCAGCAGTCGGAGGGCCGGCACCGGGGAGCTGTTTTTT.

CDR3 protein: CASSPAGGAQYF. The CDR3 coding sequence is TGTGCCAGCAGTCCCGCAGGGGGTGCACAGTATTTT. The chain has TRBV11-2 and TRBJ2-3, with TRBD1 matching 7 bases. Per the germline V gene, CDR1 is SGHAT and CDR2 is FQNNGV. V trimming: 6 bases; J trimming: 12 bases; junction bases outside the gene matches: 9. CDR3 length: 12 amino acids.

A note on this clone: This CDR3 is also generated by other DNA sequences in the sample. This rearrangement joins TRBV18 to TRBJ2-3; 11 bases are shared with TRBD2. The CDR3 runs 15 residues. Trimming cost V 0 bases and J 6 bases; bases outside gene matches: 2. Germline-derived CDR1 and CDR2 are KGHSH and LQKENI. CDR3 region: CASSPPSGRADTQYF. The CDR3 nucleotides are TGTGCCAGCTCACCACCTAGCGGGAGGGCGGATACGCAGTATTTT.

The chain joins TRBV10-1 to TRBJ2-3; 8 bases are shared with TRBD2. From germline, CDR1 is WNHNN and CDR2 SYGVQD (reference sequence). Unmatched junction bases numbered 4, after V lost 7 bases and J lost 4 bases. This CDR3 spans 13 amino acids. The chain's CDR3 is CASTSGPADTQYF. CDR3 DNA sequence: TGCGCCAGCACTAGCGGGCCCGCAGATACGCAGTATTTT.

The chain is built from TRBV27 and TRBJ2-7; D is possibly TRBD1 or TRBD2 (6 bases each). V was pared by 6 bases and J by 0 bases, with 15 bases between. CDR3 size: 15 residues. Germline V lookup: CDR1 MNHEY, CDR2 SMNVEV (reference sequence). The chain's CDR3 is CASRQRGPSSYEQYF. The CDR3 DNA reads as TGTGCCAGCAGGCAACGGGGGCCTAGCTCCTACGAGCAGTACTTC.